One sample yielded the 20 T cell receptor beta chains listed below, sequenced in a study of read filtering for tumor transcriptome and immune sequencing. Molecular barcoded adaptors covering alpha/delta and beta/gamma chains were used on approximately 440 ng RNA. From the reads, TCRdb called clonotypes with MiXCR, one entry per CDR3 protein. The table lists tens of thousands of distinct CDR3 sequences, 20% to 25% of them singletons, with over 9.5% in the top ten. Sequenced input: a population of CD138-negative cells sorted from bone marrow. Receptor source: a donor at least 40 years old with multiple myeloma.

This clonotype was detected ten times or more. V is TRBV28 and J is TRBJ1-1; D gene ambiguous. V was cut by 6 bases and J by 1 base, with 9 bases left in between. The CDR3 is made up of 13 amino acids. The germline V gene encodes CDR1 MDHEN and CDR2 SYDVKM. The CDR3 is CASRDRSNTEAFF. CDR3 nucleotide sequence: TGTGCCAGCAGAGACCGGTCGAACACTGAAGCTTTCTTT.

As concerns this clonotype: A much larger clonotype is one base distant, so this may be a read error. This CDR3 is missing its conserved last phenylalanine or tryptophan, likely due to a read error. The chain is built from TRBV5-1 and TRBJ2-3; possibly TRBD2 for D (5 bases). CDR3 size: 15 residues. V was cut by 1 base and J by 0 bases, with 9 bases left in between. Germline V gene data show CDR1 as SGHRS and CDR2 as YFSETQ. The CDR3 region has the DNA TGCGCCAGCAGCTTGAGCGGTCAAAGCACAGATACGCAGTATCTT. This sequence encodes CASSLSGQSTDTQYL.

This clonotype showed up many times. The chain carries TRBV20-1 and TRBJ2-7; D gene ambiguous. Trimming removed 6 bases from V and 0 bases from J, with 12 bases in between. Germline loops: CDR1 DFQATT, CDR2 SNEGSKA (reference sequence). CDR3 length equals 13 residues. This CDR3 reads CSAKDPNSYEQYF. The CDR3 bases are TGCAGTGCAAAAGACCCGAACTCCTACGAGCAGTACTTC.

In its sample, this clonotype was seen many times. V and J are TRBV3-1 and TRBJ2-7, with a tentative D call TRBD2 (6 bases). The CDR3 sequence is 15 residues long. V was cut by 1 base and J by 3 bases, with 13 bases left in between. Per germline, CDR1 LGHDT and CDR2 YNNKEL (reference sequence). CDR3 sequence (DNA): TGTGCCAGCAGCCAAGTTGAGACTAGAGGCTACGAGCAGTACTTC. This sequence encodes CASSQVETRGYEQYF.

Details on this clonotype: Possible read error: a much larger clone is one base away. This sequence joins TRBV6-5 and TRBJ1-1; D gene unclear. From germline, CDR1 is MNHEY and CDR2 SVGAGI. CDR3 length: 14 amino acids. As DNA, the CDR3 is TGTGCCGGCAGTTACTCGGAGAAGAACACTGAAGCTTTCTTT. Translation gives CAGSYSEKNTEAFF.

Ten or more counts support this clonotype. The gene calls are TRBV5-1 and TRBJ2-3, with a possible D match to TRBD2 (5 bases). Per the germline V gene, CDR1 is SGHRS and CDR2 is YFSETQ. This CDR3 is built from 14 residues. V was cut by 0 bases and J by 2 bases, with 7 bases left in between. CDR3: CASSLGTYTDTQYF. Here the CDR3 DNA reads TGCGCCAGCAGCTTGGGGACTTACACAGATACGCAGTATTTT.

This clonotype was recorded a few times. The CDR3 DNA reads as TGTGCCAGCAGTTTAAGGGAATCTGGGGCCAACGTCCTGACTTTC. It encodes CASSLRESGANVLTF. The V call is TRBV27, the J call TRBJ2-6, with D unclear. The V gene's germline CDR1 is MNHEY and CDR2 SMNVEV (reference sequence). There are 15 residues in the CDR3. The V end lost 2 bases, the J end lost 1 base, and 6 bases lay between the germline ends.

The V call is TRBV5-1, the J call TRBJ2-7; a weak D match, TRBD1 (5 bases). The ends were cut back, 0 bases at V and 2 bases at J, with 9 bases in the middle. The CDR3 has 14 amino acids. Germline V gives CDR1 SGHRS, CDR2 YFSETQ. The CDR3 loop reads CASSLGGGTYEQYF. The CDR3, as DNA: TGCGCCAGCAGCTTGGGGGGCGGAACCTACGAGCAGTACTTC.

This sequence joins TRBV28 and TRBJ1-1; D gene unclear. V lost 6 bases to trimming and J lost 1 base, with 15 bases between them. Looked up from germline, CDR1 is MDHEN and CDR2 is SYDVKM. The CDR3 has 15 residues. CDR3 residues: CASSKAPGQNTEAFF. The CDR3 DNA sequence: TGTGCCAGCAGCAAAGCCCCCGGGCAGAACACTGAAGCTTTCTTT.

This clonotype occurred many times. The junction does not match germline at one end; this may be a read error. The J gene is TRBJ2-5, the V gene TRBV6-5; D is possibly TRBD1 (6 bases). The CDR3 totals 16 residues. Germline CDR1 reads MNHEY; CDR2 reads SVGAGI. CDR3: CASSYSGTSVWETQYF. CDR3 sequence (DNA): TGTGCCAGCAGCTACTCCGGGACATCGGTTTGGGAGACCCAGTACTTC.

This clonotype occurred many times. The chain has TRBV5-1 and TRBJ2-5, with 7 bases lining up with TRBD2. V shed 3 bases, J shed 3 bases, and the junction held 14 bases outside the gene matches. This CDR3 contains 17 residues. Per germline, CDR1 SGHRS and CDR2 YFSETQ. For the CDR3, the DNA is TGCGCCAGCAGCTGGAAAGCGGGACCCACTGCAAAAGAGACCCAGTACTTC. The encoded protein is CASSWKAGPTAKETQYF.

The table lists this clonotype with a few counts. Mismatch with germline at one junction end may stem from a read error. CDR3 residues: CAGSEATGEETQYF. DNA for the CDR3: TGTGCCGGCAGTGAAGCGACAGGTGAAGAGACCCAGTACTTC. V usage is TRBV2 and J usage is TRBJ2-5, with D maybe TRBD1 (6 bases). The germline CDR1 and CDR2 sequences are SNHLY and FYNNEI. This CDR3 is built from 14 residues.

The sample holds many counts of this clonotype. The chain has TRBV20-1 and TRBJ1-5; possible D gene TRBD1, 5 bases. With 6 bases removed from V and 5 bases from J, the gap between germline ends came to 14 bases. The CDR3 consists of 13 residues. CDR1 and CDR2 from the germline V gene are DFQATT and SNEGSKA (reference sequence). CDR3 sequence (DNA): TGCAGTGCGCTTTCCAGGGCGGATCAGCCCCAGCATTTT. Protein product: CSALSRADQPQHF.

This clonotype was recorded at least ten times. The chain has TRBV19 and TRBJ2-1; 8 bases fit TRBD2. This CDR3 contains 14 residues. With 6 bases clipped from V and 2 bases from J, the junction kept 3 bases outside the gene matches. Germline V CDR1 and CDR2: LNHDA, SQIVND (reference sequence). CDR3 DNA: TGTGCCAGTAGCCACGGGGGGGCCTACAATGAGCAGTTCTTC. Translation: CASSHGGAYNEQFF. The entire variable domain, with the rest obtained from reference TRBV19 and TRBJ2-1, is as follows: DGGITQSPKYLFRKEGQNVTLSCEQNLNHDAMYWYRQDPGQGLRLIYYSQIVNDFQKGDIAEGYSVSREKKESFPLTVTSAQKNPTAFYLCASSHGGAYNEQFFGPGTRLTVL.

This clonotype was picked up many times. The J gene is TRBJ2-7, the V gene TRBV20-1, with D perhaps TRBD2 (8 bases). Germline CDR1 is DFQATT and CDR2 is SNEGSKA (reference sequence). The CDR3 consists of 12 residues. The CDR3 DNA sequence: TGCAGCGGGGGGGACAGCACCTACGAGCAGTACTTC. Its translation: CSGGDSTYEQYF.

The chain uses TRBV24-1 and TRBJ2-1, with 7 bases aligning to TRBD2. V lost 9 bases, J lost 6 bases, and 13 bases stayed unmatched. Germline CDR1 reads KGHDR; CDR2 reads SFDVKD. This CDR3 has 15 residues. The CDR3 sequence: CATGGVGGLVNEQFF. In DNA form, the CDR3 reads TGTGCCACCGGGGGGGTGGGAGGATTAGTCAATGAGCAGTTCTTC.

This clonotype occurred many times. CDR3 sequence reads: CASSPPGRGNTEAFF. CDR3 DNA: TGTGCCAGCAGTCCACCGGGTCGGGGGAACACTGAAGCTTTCTTT. The chain carries TRBV12-3 or TRBV12-4 and TRBJ1-1; D is undetermined. The CDR3 runs 15 residues. The ends were cut back, 5 bases at V and 1 base at J, with 14 bases in the middle.

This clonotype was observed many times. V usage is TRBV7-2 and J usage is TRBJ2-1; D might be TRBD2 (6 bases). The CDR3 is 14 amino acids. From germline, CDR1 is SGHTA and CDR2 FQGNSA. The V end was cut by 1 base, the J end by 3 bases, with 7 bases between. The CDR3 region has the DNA TGTGCCAGCAGCTTAGGGGACTTCTACAATGAGCAGTTCTTC. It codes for CASSLGDFYNEQFF.

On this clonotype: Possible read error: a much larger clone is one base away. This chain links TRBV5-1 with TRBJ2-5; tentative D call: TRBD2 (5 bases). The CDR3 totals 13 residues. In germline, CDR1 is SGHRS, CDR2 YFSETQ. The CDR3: CASSLGGVEAQYF. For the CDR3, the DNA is TGCGCCAGCAGCCTTGGAGGAGTAGAGGCCCAGTACTTC.

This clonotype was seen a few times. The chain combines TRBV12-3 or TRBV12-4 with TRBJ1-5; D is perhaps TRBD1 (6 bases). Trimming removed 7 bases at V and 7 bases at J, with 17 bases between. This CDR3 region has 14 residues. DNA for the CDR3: TGTGCCAGCACTCCGACAGGCCCAGGGCAGCCCCAGCATTTT. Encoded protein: CASTPTGPGQPQHF.